This TCR beta chain came from a study of vaccination and CD4 T cells after COVID-19. Study background: Overlapping spike peptides of SARS-CoV-2, HCoV-NL63, HCoV-OC43 and HCoV-229E were used, and cells were stimulated with them.

As regards this clonotype: Its antigen is not known.

Cultured CD4+ T-cell DNA underwent Oncomine TCR Beta short-read sequencing. TCRdb itself ran the PCR reads through MiXCR, one entry per CDR3 protein. This sample has 2,500 to 3,500 distinct CDR3 sequences, with more than 20% found just once. The CDR3 has 14 amino acids. Germline V lookup: CDR1 LNHDA, CDR2 SQIVND (reference sequence). Trimming removed 6 bases at V and 6 bases at J, with 18 bases between. Regarding treatment: approximately nine-day PBMC culture with coronavirus spike peptide pools or control peptides (ViraFEST assay). IL-2 at roughly 10 IU/ml and peptide pools at around 10 ug/ml were added to PBMCs cultured at a few million per well.

The sequences come from CD4+ T cells from blood, cultured in vitro, collected after SARS-CoV-2 vaccination. This sequence originates from a human donor who had recovered from COVID-19. The chain carries TRBV19 and TRBJ2-7, with D perhaps matching TRBD2 (6 bases). The CDR3 reads CASSPDYSGLEQYF. In DNA form, the CDR3 reads TGTGCCAGTAGCCCGGACTACTCGGGCCTCGAGCAGTACTTC.